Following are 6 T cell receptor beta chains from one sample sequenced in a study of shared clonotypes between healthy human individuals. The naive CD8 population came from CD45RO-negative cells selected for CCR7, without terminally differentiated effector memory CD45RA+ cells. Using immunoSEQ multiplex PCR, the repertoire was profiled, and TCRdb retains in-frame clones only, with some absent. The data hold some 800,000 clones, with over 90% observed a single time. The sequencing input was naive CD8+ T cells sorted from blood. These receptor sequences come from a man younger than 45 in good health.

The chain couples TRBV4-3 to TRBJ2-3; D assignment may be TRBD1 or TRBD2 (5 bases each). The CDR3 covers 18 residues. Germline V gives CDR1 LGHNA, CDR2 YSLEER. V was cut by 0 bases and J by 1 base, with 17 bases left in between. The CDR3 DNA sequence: TGCGCCAGCAGCCAAGAGCCGGGGCCCCAACCCGGCACAGATACGCAGTATTTT. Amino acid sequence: CASSQEPGPQPGTDTQYF.

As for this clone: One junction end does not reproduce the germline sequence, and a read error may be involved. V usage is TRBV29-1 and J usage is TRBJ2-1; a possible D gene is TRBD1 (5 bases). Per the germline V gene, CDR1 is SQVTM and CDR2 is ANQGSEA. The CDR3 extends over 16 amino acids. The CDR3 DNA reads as TGCAGCGTTAAAGAGACAGCTTCCGACCGATACAATGAGCAGTTCTTC. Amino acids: CSVKETASDRYNEQFF.

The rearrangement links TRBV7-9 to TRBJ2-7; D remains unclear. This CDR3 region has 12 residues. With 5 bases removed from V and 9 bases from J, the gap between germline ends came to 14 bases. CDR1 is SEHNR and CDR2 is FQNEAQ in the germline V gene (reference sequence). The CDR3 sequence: CASSLMEPGQYF. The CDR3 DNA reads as TGTGCCAGCAGCCTCATGGAGCCCGGGCAGTACTTC.

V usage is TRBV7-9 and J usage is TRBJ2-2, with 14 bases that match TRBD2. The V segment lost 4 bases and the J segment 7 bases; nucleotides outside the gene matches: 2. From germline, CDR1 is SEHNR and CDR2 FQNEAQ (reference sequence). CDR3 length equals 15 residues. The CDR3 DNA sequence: TGTGCCAGCAGCTCGACTAGCGGGAGGGTCGGGGAGCTGTTTTTT. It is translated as CASSSTSGRVGELFF.

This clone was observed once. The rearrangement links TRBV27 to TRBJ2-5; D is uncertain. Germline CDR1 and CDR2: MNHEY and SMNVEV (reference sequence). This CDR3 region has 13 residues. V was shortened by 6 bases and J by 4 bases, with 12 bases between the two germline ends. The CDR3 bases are TGTGCCAGCAGCCCCGTGAGTCGAGAGACCCAGTACTTC. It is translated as CASSPVSRETQYF.

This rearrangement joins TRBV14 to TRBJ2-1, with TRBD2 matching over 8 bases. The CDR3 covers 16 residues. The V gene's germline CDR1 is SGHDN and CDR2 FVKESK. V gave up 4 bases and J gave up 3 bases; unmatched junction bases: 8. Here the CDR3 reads CASSPRGSGSYNEQFF. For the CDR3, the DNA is TGTGCCAGCAGCCCCCGGGGAAGCGGGAGCTACAATGAGCAGTTCTTC. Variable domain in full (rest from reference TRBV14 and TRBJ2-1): EAGVTQFPSHSVIEKGQTVTLRCDPISGHDNLYWYRRVMGKEIKFLLHFVKESKQDESGMPNNRFLAERTGGTYSTLKVQPAELEDSGVYFCASSPRGSGSYNEQFFGPGTRLTVL.